This T cell receptor beta chain was identified in a study of CD8+CD57+ T cells in acquired aplastic anemia. Study details: The mean DNA yield obtained from sorted CD4+ and CD8+ cells came to about 3.2 ug.

The study, taken as a whole, reports: Patients and controls had in common twenty-nine CD8+ CDR3 sequences. In CD8+ cells, Simpson's diversity showed no significant difference between patients and controls.

This clonotype was recorded only once. The antigen remains undetermined. Trimming pared 6 bases from V and 10 bases from J, leaving 10 bases between. The CDR3 is made up of 12 amino acids. Genomic DNA provided the template from which TCR beta VDJ and CDR3 profiles were obtained. TCRdb processed the reads anew with MiXCR; each CDR3 protein has one entry. The table shows roughly 420,000 distinct CDR3 sequences, with 55% to 70% occurring only once. This rearrangement joins TRBV12-3 or TRBV12-4 to TRBJ1-6; D not certain. The sequenced sample was sorted CD4+, CD8+, or CD8+CD57+ T cells (not recorded which) from PBMCs. This TCR was sampled from a human donor in good health, serving as a control. CDR3 amino acids: CASSQFGSPLHF. In nucleotides, the CDR3 is TGTGCCAGCAGCCAATTCGGGTCACCCCTCCACTTT.